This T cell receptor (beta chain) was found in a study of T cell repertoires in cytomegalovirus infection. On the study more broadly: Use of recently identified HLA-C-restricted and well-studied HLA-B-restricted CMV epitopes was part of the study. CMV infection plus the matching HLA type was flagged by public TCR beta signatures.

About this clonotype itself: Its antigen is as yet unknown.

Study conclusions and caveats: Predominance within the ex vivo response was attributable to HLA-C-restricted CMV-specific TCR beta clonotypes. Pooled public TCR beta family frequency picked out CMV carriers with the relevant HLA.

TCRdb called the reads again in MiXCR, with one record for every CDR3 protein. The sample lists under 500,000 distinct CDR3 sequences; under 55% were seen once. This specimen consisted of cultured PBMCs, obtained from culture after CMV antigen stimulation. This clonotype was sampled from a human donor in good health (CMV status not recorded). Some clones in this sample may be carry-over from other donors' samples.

CDR3 sequence (DNA): TGCGCCAGCAGCTTATGGGGGACTAGCGGGACCACCTACGAGCAGTACTTC. Its translation is CASSLWGTSGTTYEQYF. This sequence joins TRBV5-1 and TRBJ2-7, with 13 bases identical to TRBD2. Germline V lookup: CDR1 SGHRS, CDR2 YFSETQ. V dropped 2 bases and J dropped 2; count of bases not matched to a gene: 7. The CDR3 runs to 17 residues.